The 14 T cell receptor beta chains below all came from one sample that was sequenced in a study of T-cell memory formation after mild COVID-19. TCRdb fed the 5' RACE reads into MiXCR, producing one record per CDR3 protein. The repertoire holds roughly 350,000 distinct CDR3 sequences, with more than 20% as singletons. Sequencing used PBMCs or a T cell subset sorted from them (not recorded which). The receptors here all came from an adult woman who had mild COVID-19 (a few samples of this study predate the infection). Cell type and time point are not known.

This clonotype has a handful of counts. The V gene is TRBV5-5, the J gene TRBJ2-7; D perhaps matches TRBD1 (5 bases). The V end was cut by 1 base, the J end by 3 bases, with 26 bases between. This CDR3 spans 19 amino acids. CDR1 and CDR2 from the germline V gene are SGHKS and YYEKEE (reference sequence). The CDR3 region is CASSLYGAGNLPTHYEQYF. CDR3 nucleotide sequence: TGTGCCAGCAGCTTGTACGGTGCAGGGAATCTCCCAACTCACTACGAGCAGTACTTC.

The rearrangement links TRBV7-9 to TRBJ1-3, with no clear D. This CDR3 is 15 amino acids long. Trimming pared 4 bases from V and 3 bases from J, leaving 13 bases between. CDR1 is SEHNR, CDR2 FQNEAQ, per germline (reference sequence). The CDR3 nucleotides read TGTGCCAGCAGCTCCGGGCAAGATTTTGGAAACACCATATATTTT. Protein: CASSSGQDFGNTIYF.

In its sample, this clonotype was seen a few times. V usage is TRBV5-1 and J usage is TRBJ2-4, with TRBD2 matching over 7 bases. The CDR3 is 17 amino acids. V dropped 4 bases and J dropped 1; count of bases not matched to a gene: 11. From germline, CDR1 is SGHRS and CDR2 YFSETQ. The CDR3 reads CASSPVLGLRAKNIQYF. In nucleotides, the CDR3 is TGCGCCAGCAGCCCTGTATTGGGACTACGGGCCAAAAACATTCAGTACTTC.

This clonotype was recorded many times. The rearrangement joins TRBV5-6 to TRBJ2-1; weak D call: TRBD1 (5 bases). CDR1 and CDR2 from the germline V gene are SGHDT and YYEEEE. The CDR3 consists of 14 residues. V was shortened by 0 bases and J by 3 bases, with 7 bases between the two germline ends. The CDR3 loop reads CASSLGQNYNEQFF. The CDR3 bases are TGTGCCAGCAGCTTGGGACAGAACTACAATGAGCAGTTCTTC.

This clonotype came up a few times. The rearrangement uses TRBV25-1 and TRBJ1-1; D unresolved. The germline V gene has CDR1 MGHDK and CDR2 SYGVNS. This CDR3 is built from 13 residues. V was pared by 2 bases and J by 2 bases, with 6 bases between. The CDR3 region is CASSEASNTEAFF. The CDR3 DNA sequence: TGTGCCAGCAGTGAAGCCTCTAACACTGAAGCTTTCTTT.

This chain connects TRBV6-5 to TRBJ2-3; possible D gene TRBD2, 6 bases. Germline V gene sequence: CDR1 MNHEY, CDR2 SVGAGI. Trimming removed 5 bases at V and 6 bases at J, with 21 bases between. CDR3 length equals 16 residues. CDR3 amino acids: CASSPGVLARMDTQYF. CDR3 sequence (DNA): TGTGCCAGCAGTCCCGGGGTCCTAGCGCGTATGGATACGCAGTATTTT.

The chain couples TRBV6-5 to TRBJ1-1, with 9 bases lining up with TRBD1. The germline V gene encodes CDR1 MNHEY and CDR2 SVGAGI. The V gene end was trimmed by 2 bases and the J gene end by 0 bases; junction bases not matched to a gene: 4. The CDR3 sequence is 16 residues long. The CDR3 reads CASSYGGQGVNTEAFF. The CDR3 region has the DNA TGTGCCAGCAGTTACGGGGGACAGGGCGTGAACACTGAAGCTTTCTTT.

This clonotype has a handful of counts. V is TRBV2 and J is TRBJ1-6; D is unclear. Trimming stripped 7 bases from V and 14 bases from J, with 21 bases between. Per germline, CDR1 SNHLY and CDR2 FYNNEI. The CDR3 extends over 14 amino acids. DNA of the CDR3: TGTGCCAGCACCGGCGGCGGGCTAGCCAGCACCCTCCACTTT. It translates to CASTGGGLASTLHF. Full variable domain (rest looked up from reference TRBV2 and TRBJ1-6): EPEVTQTPSHQVTQMGQEVILRCVPISNHLYFYWYRQILGQKVEFLVSFYNNEISEKSEIFDDQFSVERPDGSNFTLKIRSTKLEDSAMYFCASTGGGLASTLHFGNGTRLTVT.

The V and J genes are TRBV3-1 and TRBJ2-1; no reliable D call. With 0 bases removed from V and 10 bases from J, the gap between germline ends came to 10 bases. CDR1 is LGHDT, CDR2 YNNKEL, per germline (reference sequence). The CDR3 length is 13 residues. The DNA for the CDR3 is TGTGCCAGCAGCCAAGAACTGGATGGGGAGCAGTTCTTC. Its protein is CASSQELDGEQFF.

This clonotype has more than one count but fewer than ten. The chain has TRBV3-1 and TRBJ2-7, with TRBD2 identical over 11 bases. The CDR3 loop spans 18 amino acids. The V segment lost 4 bases and the J segment 2 bases; nucleotides outside the gene matches: 13. Germline V lookup: CDR1 LGHDT, CDR2 YNNKEL (reference sequence). The CDR3 sequence is CASSPRGASGRRTYEQYF. CDR3 DNA: TGTGCCAGCAGCCCCCGGGGAGCTAGCGGGAGGCGCACCTACGAGCAGTACTTC.

This clonotype came up a few times. The genes are TRBV9 and TRBJ1-5; D is ambiguous. This CDR3 comprises 13 residues. Germline CDR1 SGDLS, CDR2 YYNGEE. Trimming removed 3 bases from V and 4 bases from J, with 8 bases in between. The CDR3 spells CASSEDGNQPQHF. DNA for the CDR3: TGTGCCAGCAGCGAGGACGGTAATCAGCCCCAGCATTTT.

The CDR3 bases are TGTGCCAGCAGAGTCCAGAGGAACGGGGAGCTGTTTTTT. Protein product: CASRVQRNGELFF. V and J are TRBV7-2 and TRBJ2-2, with D unclear. This CDR3 spans 13 amino acids. V was cut by 6 bases and J by 7 bases, with 12 bases left in between. The germline gives CDR1 SGHTA, CDR2 FQGNSA.

This clonotype was detected only a few times. The gene calls are TRBV7-9 and TRBJ1-2; TRBD1 matches 7 bases. Trimming took 4 bases from V and 8 from J; bases not matched to a gene: 4. Germline-derived CDR1 and CDR2 are SEHNR and FQNEAQ (reference sequence). The length of the CDR3 is 12 residues. The CDR3 region is CASSSTGQGYTF. DNA of the CDR3: TGTGCCAGCAGCTCGACAGGGCAAGGCTACACCTTC. The whole variable domain, remainder taken from reference TRBV7-9 and TRBJ1-2, is DTGVSQNPRHKITKRGQNVTFRCDPISEHNRLYWYRQTLGQGPEFLTYFQNEAQLEKSRLLSDRFSAERPKGSFSTLEIQRTEQGDSAMYLCASSSTGQGYTFGSGTRLTVV.

This clonotype was counted a few times. The rearrangement joins TRBV9 to TRBJ1-2; 7 nucleotides align to TRBD1. J lost 3 bases, V lost 3 bases, and 8 bases had no gene match. The CDR3 is made up of 15 amino acids. The germline V gene has CDR1 SGDLS and CDR2 YYNGEE. CDR3 nucleotide sequence: TGTGCCAGCAGCGAGACAGGGTCGATAGACTATGGCTACACCTTC. Amino acid sequence: CASSETGSIDYGYTF.